This passage covers 18 T cell receptor beta chains from one sample sequenced in a study of blood T cells in healthy people across ages. Then a second PCR, running roughly 7 to 11 cycles, was carried out with a sample-barcoded 5' primer and a J-beta primer mix. TCRdb reanalysed the 5' RACE reads using MiXCR and keeps one entry per CDR3 protein. Of some 1.5 million distinct CDR3 sequences in the sample, 28% were seen once. Sequencing used blood. The receptors stem from a woman between 25 and 40 years old in good health.

This clonotype was found a few times. This chain uses TRBV7-8 with TRBJ2-2; possible D gene TRBD2, 5 bases. Germline loops: CDR1 SGHVS, CDR2 FQNEAQ. This CDR3 comprises 13 residues. The V and J ends lost 11 bases and 1 base respectively, with 11 bases between them. Written as DNA, the CDR3 is TGTGCCCAGCGGACTTGGAACACCGGGGAGCTGTTTTTT. Protein: CAQRTWNTGELFF. The variable domain in full, with the rest retrieved from reference TRBV7-8 and TRBJ2-2, is GAGVSQSPRYKVAKRGQDVALRCDPISGHVSLFWYQQALGQGPEFLTYFQNEAQLDKSGLPSDRFFAERPEGSVSTLKIQRTQQEDSAVYLCAQRTWNTGELFFGEGSRLTVL.

The sample holds a few counts of this clonotype. The chain is built from TRBV6-2 or TRBV6-3 and TRBJ2-7; D is undetermined. The CDR3 consists of 18 residues. Germline loops: CDR1 MNHEY, CDR2 SVGEGT. The V gene lost 0 bases and the J gene lost 3 bases, with 21 bases spanning the gap. DNA of the CDR3: TGTGCCAGCAGTTACTCGAGTACGGGCAACCTGAGGAACTACGAGCAGTACTTC. Translated: CASSYSSTGNLRNYEQYF.

The table lists this clonotype with many counts. CDR3 nucleotide sequence: TGCAGTGCACGACTGCCCCCCCAGGATGAGCAGTTCTTC. As protein: CSARLPPQDEQFF. The chain joins TRBV20-1 to TRBJ2-1, with no clear D. Trimming stripped 6 bases from V and 8 bases from J, with 17 bases between. CDR1 and CDR2 (germline): DFQATT, SNEGSKA (reference sequence). The CDR3 consists of 13 residues.

About this clonotype itself: Since no conserved phenylalanine or tryptophan closes the CDR3, a read error is the likely cause. This chain joins TRBV10-1 and TRBJ1-3; D not resolved. Trimming removed 6 bases at V and 3 bases at J, with 6 bases between. CDR1 is WNHNN, CDR2 SYGVQD, per germline (reference sequence). The CDR3 length is 12 residues. CDR3 nucleotides: TGCGCCAGCAGCACAGATGGAAACACCATATATTCT. Its translation: CASSTDGNTIYS.

The chain links TRBV24-1 to TRBJ2-1, with 7 bases matching TRBD1. This CDR3 is built from 15 residues. After removal of 6 bases from V and 0 bases from J, the junction contained 4 bases not matched to a gene. Germline CDR1 reads KGHDR; CDR2 reads SFDVKD. The CDR3 DNA reads TGTGCCACCAGTCTCACAGGGGACTCCTACAATGAGCAGTTCTTC. It specifies CATSLTGDSYNEQFF.

This clonotype has a handful of counts. The V and J genes are TRBV10-3 and TRBJ2-7; TRBD2 is a possible D gene (6 bases). Per germline, CDR1 ENHRY and CDR2 SYGVKD. Deletions cut 3 bases from V and 5 bases from J, with 11 bases between. This CDR3 comprises 13 residues. The CDR3 coding sequence is TGTGCCATCAGTGACAGGGAGGCCCACGAGCAGTACTTC. It is translated as CAISDREAHEQYF.

V is TRBV5-1 and J is TRBJ2-5; possible D gene TRBD2, 6 bases. V was clipped by 2 bases and J by 3 bases, with 17 bases between them. The CDR3 sequence is 16 residues long. CDR1 SGHRS and CDR2 YFSETQ come from the germline V gene. The CDR3 here is CASSLIPGDPKETQYF. The DNA of the CDR3 is TGCGCCAGCAGCTTAATCCCGGGGGACCCAAAAGAGACCCAGTACTTC.

V and J are TRBV29-1 and TRBJ2-5; TRBD1 matches at 9 bases. The CDR3 contains 16 residues. The ends lost 1 base at V and 2 bases at J; junction bases unmatched: 8. Per the germline V gene, CDR1 is SQVTM and CDR2 is ANQGSEA. The CDR3 coding sequence is TGCAGCGTTGAAGGGACAGGGGCCGGCTTTCAAGAGACCCAGTACTTC. Its translation is CSVEGTGAGFQETQYF.

The rearrangement joins TRBV5-1 to TRBJ1-2; 10 bases match TRBD1. With V trimmed by 4 bases and J by 8 bases, 11 bases remained unmatched. CDR1 is SGHRS and CDR2 is YFSETQ in the germline V gene. This CDR3 comprises 15 residues. For the CDR3, the DNA is TGCGCCAGCAGCGCCCGGGACAGGGGAGGAGCGGGCTACACCTTC. This encodes CASSARDRGGAGYTF.

V and J are TRBV24-1 and TRBJ2-1, with D possibly matching TRBD2 (6 bases). The CDR3 is 17 amino acids. V gave up 4 bases and J gave up 4 bases, with 19 bases separating them. The V gene's germline CDR1 is KGHDR and CDR2 SFDVKD. CDR3 DNA sequence: TGTGCCACCAGTGACAACACGGCGGGGAACTCGTACAATGAGCAGTTCTTC. Its protein product is CATSDNTAGNSYNEQFF.

The chain links TRBV10-3 to TRBJ1-2; D gene unclear. CDR1 is ENHRY, CDR2 SYGVKD, per germline. The V end was cut by 0 bases, the J end by 4 bases, with 9 bases between. This CDR3 spans 14 amino acids. The CDR3: CAISESPQVYGYTF. CDR3 bases: TGTGCCATCAGTGAGTCCCCCCAAGTCTATGGCTACACCTTC.

The J gene is TRBJ2-3, the V gene TRBV3-1; no clear D. CDR3 length equals 13 residues. CDR1 is LGHDT and CDR2 is YNNKEL in the germline V gene (reference sequence). The germline V and J ends were trimmed by 0 bases and 6 bases, with 7 bases remaining between them. CDR3 in amino acids: CASSQEAADTQYF. The CDR3 DNA is TGTGCCAGCAGCCAAGAGGCGGCGGATACGCAGTATTTT.

In its sample, this clonotype was seen a few times. This chain uses TRBV14 with TRBJ2-1; D ambiguous. Per the germline V gene, CDR1 is SGHDN and CDR2 is FVKESK. This CDR3 is built from 12 residues. V was shortened by 1 base and J by 12 bases, with 10 bases between the two germline ends. The CDR3 DNA is TGTGCCAGCAGCCAAGTTGGAACAAGGCAGTTCTTC. This encodes CASSQVGTRQFF.

CDR3 DNA sequence: TGTGCCAGCAGTCGAGCGGGAGGGGGGGTCAATGAGCAGTTCTTC. As protein: CASSRAGGGVNEQFF. The V call is TRBV6-6, the J call TRBJ2-1; the match to TRBD2 covers 10 bases. Trimming removed 5 bases from V and 6 bases from J; junction bases left unmatched: 7. Germline loops: CDR1 MNHNY, CDR2 SVGAGI (reference sequence). The CDR3 contains 15 residues.

V usage is TRBV2 and J usage is TRBJ1-6; 9 bases match TRBD1. The CDR3 runs to 15 residues. Germline CDR1 and CDR2: SNHLY and FYNNEI. Trimming removed 6 bases from V and 7 bases from J; junction bases left unmatched: 7. CDR3 sequence: CASRPTGTGNSPLHF. CDR3 nucleotide sequence: TGTGCCAGCAGACCTACCGGGACAGGGAATTCACCCCTCCACTTT.

The chain uses TRBV11-1 and TRBJ2-7; D is possibly TRBD1 (7 bases). Looked up from germline, CDR1 is SGHAT and CDR2 is FQDESV (reference sequence). This CDR3 spans 13 amino acids. V was trimmed by 4 bases and J by 7 bases, leaving 14 bases between them. CDR3 DNA sequence: TGTGCCAGCAGCTCAGGAGGGGGCGTAGAGCAGTACTTC. This sequence encodes CASSSGGGVEQYF.

This clonotype was picked up many times. The CDR3 sequence: CASSETRGEQFF. The CDR3, as DNA: TGTGCCAGCAGCGAGACTCGGGGAGAGCAGTTCTTC. The chain links TRBV7-9 to TRBJ2-1; D is perhaps TRBD2 (5 bases). CDR1 and CDR2 from the germline V gene are SEHNR and FQNEAQ (reference sequence). CDR3 length equals 12 residues. V lost 5 bases and J 10 bases, leaving 12 bases between the germline ends.

The chain couples TRBV27 to TRBJ2-7; 10 nucleotides match TRBD1. There are 15 residues in the CDR3. The germline CDR1 and CDR2 sequences are MNHEY and SMNVEV (reference sequence). After removal of 4 bases from V and 7 bases from J, the junction contained 10 bases not matched to a gene. The CDR3 spells CASSSPGTGVREQYF. Here the CDR3 DNA reads TGTGCCAGCAGTTCACCCGGGACAGGGGTGAGGGAGCAGTACTTC.